This T cell receptor beta chain was profiled in a study of blood T cells in healthy people across ages. Findings and limits, study-wide: Higher diversity and more naive CD4+ cells were features of long-lived donors, compared to aged donors. Lack of knowledge of donor CMV status possibly confounded expanded clonotype changes.

This clonotype was counted between two and nine times. Its antigen is unknown. Donors were systemically healthy Caucasian individuals from Russia aged about 6 to 95 years. A second 7 to 11 cycle PCR used barcoded and J-beta primers. TCRdb reprocessed the 5' RACE reads via MiXCR and lists one record per CDR3 protein. The repertoire includes roughly 1,500,000 distinct CDR3 sequences, almost 35% of them detected once, and about 11% sits in the top ten. The CDR3 sequence is 14 residues long. V lost 5 bases and J 4 bases, leaving 16 bases between the germline ends. Germline CDR1 reads DFQATT; CDR2 reads SNEGSKA (reference sequence).

This clonotype originated in a woman in her 30s in good health. Input material: blood. This chain connects TRBV20-1 to TRBJ2-3; D perhaps matches TRBD2 (5 bases). The CDR3: CSAPTRQVADTQYF. Here the CDR3 DNA reads TGCAGTGCTCCTACTAGGCAGGTGGCAGATACGCAGTATTTT.